This TCR beta chain was retrieved from a study of T cell changes during pregnancy in multiple sclerosis. Generated by immunoSEQ multiplex PCR, the TCRdb table keeps only in-frame clones and is missing some. This sample has around 79,000 clones; 75% to 95% occur once, and the top ten carry about 0.45%. This CDR3 spans 16 amino acids. Germline V gene sequence: CDR1 SGHDT, CDR2 YYEEEE. Trimming stripped 2 bases from V and 1 base from J, with 13 bases between. This specimen was CD4+ T cells from peripheral blood mononuclear cells, taken in the second trimester of pregnancy. The chain joins TRBV5-6 to TRBJ2-1, with a weak D call TRBD1 (6 bases). This sequence was found in a female donor with multiple sclerosis, enrolled in a pregnancy study. CDR3: CASSLTSGASYNEQFF. In nucleotides, the CDR3 is TGTGCCAGCAGCTTAACCTCAGGGGCTTCCTACAATGAGCAGTTCTTC.